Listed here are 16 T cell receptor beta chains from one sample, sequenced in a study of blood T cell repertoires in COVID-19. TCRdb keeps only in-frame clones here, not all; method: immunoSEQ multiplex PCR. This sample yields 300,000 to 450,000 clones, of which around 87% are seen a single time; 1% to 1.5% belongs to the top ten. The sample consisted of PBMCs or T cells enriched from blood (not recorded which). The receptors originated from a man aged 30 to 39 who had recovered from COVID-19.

The CDR3 here is CASSPNPGISGNTIYF. As DNA, the CDR3 is TGTGCCAGCTCACCAAATCCAGGGATCTCTGGAAACACCATATATTTT. The rearrangement links TRBV18 to TRBJ1-3; tentative D call: TRBD1 (5 bases). Germline V CDR1 and CDR2: KGHSH, LQKENI. With 2 bases removed from V and 0 bases from J, the gap between germline ends came to 11 bases. The CDR3 runs to 16 residues.

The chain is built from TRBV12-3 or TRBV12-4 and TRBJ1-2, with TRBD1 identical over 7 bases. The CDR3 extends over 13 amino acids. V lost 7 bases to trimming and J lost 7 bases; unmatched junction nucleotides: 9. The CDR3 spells CASTRSTGRGYTF. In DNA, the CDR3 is TGTGCCAGCACGCGATCGACAGGGCGTGGCTACACCTTC.

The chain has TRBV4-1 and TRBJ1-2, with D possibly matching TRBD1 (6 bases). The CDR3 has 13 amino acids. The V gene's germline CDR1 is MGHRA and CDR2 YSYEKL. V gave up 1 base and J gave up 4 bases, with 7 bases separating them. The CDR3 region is CASSQGTVYGYTF. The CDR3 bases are TGCGCCAGCAGCCAAGGGACAGTCTATGGCTACACCTTC.

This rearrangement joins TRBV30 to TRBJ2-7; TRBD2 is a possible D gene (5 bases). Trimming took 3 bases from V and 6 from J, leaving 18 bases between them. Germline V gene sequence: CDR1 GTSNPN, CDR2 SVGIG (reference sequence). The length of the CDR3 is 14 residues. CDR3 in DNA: TGTGCCTGGAGCCGCGGACTCCGGAGCGGCGAGCAGTACTTC. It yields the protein CAWSRGLRSGEQYF.

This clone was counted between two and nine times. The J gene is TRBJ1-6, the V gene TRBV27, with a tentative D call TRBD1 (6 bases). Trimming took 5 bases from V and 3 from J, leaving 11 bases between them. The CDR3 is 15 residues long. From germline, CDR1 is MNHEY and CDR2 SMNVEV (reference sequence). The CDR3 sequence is CASSPGQLYNSPLHF. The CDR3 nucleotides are TGTGCCAGCAGTCCAGGACAGCTCTATAATTCACCCCTCCACTTT.

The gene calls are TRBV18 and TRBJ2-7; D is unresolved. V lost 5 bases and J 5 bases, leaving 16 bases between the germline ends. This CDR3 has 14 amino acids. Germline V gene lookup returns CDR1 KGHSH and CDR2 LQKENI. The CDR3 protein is CASSERQRGDEQYF. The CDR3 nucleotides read TGTGCCAGCTCAGAACGCCAGCGAGGCGACGAGCAGTACTTC.

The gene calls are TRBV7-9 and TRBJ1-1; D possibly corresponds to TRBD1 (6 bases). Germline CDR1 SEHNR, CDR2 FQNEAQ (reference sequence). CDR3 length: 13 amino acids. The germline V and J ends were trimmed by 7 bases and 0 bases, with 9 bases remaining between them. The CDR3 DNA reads TGTGCCAGCAACAGGGCCTTGAACACTGAAGCTTTCTTT. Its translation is CASNRALNTEAFF.

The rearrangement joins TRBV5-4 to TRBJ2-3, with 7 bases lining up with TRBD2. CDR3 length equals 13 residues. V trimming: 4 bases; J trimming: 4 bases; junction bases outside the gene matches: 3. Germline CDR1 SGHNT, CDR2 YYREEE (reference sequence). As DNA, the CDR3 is TGTGCCAGCAGCATTGCGGGGGCAGATACGCAGTATTTT. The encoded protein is CASSIAGADTQYF.

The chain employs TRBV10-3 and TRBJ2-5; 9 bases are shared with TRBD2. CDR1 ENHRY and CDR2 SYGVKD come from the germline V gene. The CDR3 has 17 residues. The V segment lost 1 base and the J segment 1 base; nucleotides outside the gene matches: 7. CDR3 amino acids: CAISEFGAGGSQETQYF. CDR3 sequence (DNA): TGTGCCATCAGTGAGTTCGGAGCGGGGGGTTCCCAAGAGACCCAGTACTTC.

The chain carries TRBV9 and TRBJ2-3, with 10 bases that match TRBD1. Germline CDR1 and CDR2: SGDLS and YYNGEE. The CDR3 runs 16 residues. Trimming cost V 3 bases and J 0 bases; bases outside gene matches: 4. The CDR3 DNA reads TGTGCCAGCAGCGCGCGGACAGGGGGAAGCACAGATACGCAGTATTTT. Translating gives CASSARTGGSTDTQYF.

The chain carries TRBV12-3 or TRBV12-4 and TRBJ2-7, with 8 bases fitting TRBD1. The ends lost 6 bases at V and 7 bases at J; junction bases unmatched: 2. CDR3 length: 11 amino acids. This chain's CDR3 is CASSRTGEQYF. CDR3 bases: TGTGCCAGCAGCCGGACAGGGGAGCAGTACTTC.

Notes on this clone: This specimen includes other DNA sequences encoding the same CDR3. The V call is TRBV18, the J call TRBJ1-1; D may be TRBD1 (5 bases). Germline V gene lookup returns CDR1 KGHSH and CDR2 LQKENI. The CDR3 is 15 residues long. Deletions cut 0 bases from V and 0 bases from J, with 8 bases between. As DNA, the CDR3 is TGTGCCAGCTCACCACCGGGGGGAGTGAACACTGAAGCTTTCTTT. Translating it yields CASSPPGGVNTEAFF. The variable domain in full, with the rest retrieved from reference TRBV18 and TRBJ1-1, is NAGVMQNPRHLVRRRGQEARLRCSPMKGHSHVYWYRQLPEEGLKFMVYLQKENIIDESGMPKERFSAEFPKEGPSILRIQQVVRGDSAAYFCASSPPGGVNTEAFFGQGTRLTVV.

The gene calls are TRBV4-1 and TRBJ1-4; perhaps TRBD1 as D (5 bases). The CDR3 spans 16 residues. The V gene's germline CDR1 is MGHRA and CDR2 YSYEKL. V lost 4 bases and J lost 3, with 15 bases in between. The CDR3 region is CASSPHSRAPNEKLFF. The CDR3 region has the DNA TGCGCCAGCAGCCCCCACTCCAGGGCTCCTAATGAAAAACTGTTTTTT.

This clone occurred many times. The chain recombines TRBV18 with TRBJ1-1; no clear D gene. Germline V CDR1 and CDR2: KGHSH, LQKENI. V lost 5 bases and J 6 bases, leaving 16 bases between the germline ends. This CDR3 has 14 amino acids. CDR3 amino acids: CASSTSIQSPEAFF. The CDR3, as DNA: TGTGCCAGCTCAACCAGTATACAGAGTCCTGAAGCTTTCTTT.

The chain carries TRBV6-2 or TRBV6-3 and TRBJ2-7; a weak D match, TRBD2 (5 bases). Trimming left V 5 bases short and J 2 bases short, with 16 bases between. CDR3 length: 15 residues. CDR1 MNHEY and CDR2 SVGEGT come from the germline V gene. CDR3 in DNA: TGTGCCAGCAGTCCAGACTACTCTGCAACCTACGAGCAGTACTTC. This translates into CASSPDYSATYEQYF.

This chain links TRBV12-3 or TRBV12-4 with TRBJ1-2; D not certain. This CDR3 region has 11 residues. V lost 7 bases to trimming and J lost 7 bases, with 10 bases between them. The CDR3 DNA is TGTGCCAGCACCCTCGCAGGTGGCTACACCTTC. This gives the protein CASTLAGGYTF.